Shown below are 22 T cell receptor beta chains from a single sample sequenced in a study of shared clonotypes between healthy human individuals. Sequencing used immunoSEQ multiplex PCR; TCRdb keeps in-frame clones, though not all of them. The data contain approximately 720,000 clones, roughly 70% of them singletons. Sequencing was done on a sample of memory CD4+ T cells sorted from blood. The sample's subset: CD45RA-negative fraction. These TCRs come from a woman under 40 in good health.

This chain links TRBV25-1 with TRBJ2-5; D remains ambiguous. The germline CDR1 and CDR2 sequences are MGHDK and SYGVNS. V was cut by 2 bases and J by 2 bases, with 9 bases left in between. The CDR3 extends over 14 amino acids. CDR3 DNA: TGTGCCAGCAGTGAAAAGTCTATTCAAGAGACCCAGTACTTC. Translation: CASSEKSIQETQYF.

This clone was recorded a few times. The chain combines TRBV5-1 with TRBJ2-1; D uncertain. The CDR3 has 15 residues. Germline V gives CDR1 SGHRS, CDR2 YFSETQ. Trimming stripped 0 bases from V and 3 bases from J, with 10 bases between. The CDR3 DNA is TGCGCCAGCAGCTTGGATCAGCCTCTCTACAATGAGCAGTTCTTC. Its translation is CASSLDQPLYNEQFF.

V usage is TRBV7-2 and J usage is TRBJ2-7; maybe TRBD2 (6 bases). With 0 bases removed from V and 3 bases from J, the gap between germline ends came to 12 bases. This CDR3 spans 15 amino acids. The germline V gene encodes CDR1 SGHTA and CDR2 FQGNSA. The CDR3 here is CASSLAIGTDYEQYF. The CDR3 DNA reads as TGTGCCAGCAGCTTAGCGATCGGGACTGACTACGAGCAGTACTTC.

As concerns this clone: Other DNA sequences of this sample code for an identical CDR3. This chain joins TRBV5-1 and TRBJ2-1, with 8 nucleotides matching TRBD2. Germline V gene data show CDR1 as SGHRS and CDR2 as YFSETQ. This CDR3 spans 13 amino acids. The junction had 5 bases not matched to a gene; V was cut back by 3 bases and J by 9 bases. The CDR3 coding sequence is TGCGCCAGCAGCTCAGGACTAGCCGGTGAGCAGTTCTTC. Translating gives CASSSGLAGEQFF.

This clone was found a few times. The chain joins TRBV4-1 to TRBJ1-4; TRBD1 agrees at 8 bases. The CDR3 is 17 residues long. The germline CDR1 and CDR2 sequences are MGHRA and YSYEKL. Trimming removed 5 bases from V and 1 base from J; junction bases left unmatched: 9. Here the CDR3 reads CASSAGQGSVTNEKLFF. DNA of the CDR3: TGCGCCAGCAGCGCCGGACAGGGTTCGGTAACTAATGAAAAACTGTTTTTT.

The V and J genes are TRBV29-1 and TRBJ1-1; D unclear. The CDR3 has 13 amino acids. Germline V lookup: CDR1 SQVTM, CDR2 ANQGSEA. The germline V and J ends were trimmed by 0 bases and 1 base, with 6 bases remaining between them. The DNA for the CDR3 is TGCAGCGTTGAAGAGTTCCGGAACACTGAAGCTTTCTTT. It codes for CSVEEFRNTEAFF.

J is TRBJ2-7 and V is TRBV27; TRBD2 might be the D (6 bases). CDR3 length: 14 amino acids. Germline CDR1 and CDR2: MNHEY and SMNVEV (reference sequence). Trimming left V 4 bases short and J 6 bases short, with 16 bases between. The CDR3 loop reads CASSSTSSVGEQYF. CDR3 sequence (DNA): TGTGCCAGCAGTTCGACTAGTTCGGTGGGCGAGCAGTACTTC.

This chain joins TRBV18 and TRBJ1-4; possible D gene TRBD1, 5 bases. The V and J ends lost 0 bases and 7 bases respectively, with 9 bases between them. The germline V gene encodes CDR1 KGHSH and CDR2 LQKENI. CDR3 length equals 14 residues. This CDR3 reads CASSPPGTPEKLFF. In DNA form, the CDR3 reads TGTGCCAGCTCACCACCCGGGACGCCTGAAAAACTGTTTTTT.

J is TRBJ1-2 and V is TRBV2; D ambiguous. V dropped 7 bases and J dropped 0 bases, with 3 bases sitting between them. This CDR3 comprises 11 residues. Germline-derived CDR1 and CDR2 are SNHLY and FYNNEI. CDR3 residues: CASTANYGYTF. CDR3 bases: TGTGCCAGCACAGCTAACTATGGCTACACCTTC.

V and J are TRBV7-6 and TRBJ2-7; D possibly corresponds to TRBD1 (5 bases). This CDR3 has 15 residues. In germline, CDR1 is SGHVS, CDR2 FNYEAQ. With 8 bases removed from V and 2 bases from J, the gap between germline ends came to 19 bases. CDR3 bases: TGTGCCAGCGCATGGGCAGGGTTACCTACCTACGAGCAGTACTTC. Encoded protein: CASAWAGLPTYEQYF.

This rearrangement joins TRBV2 to TRBJ1-1, with 9 bases lining up with TRBD1. Trimming took 0 bases from V and 3 from J; bases not matched to a gene: 2. CDR3 size: 15 residues. CDR1 and CDR2 from the germline V gene are SNHLY and FYNNEI. The CDR3 region has the DNA TGTGCCAGCAGTGAAGCGAGGACAGGGGACACTGAAGCTTTCTTT. Translation gives CASSEARTGDTEAFF.

V gene TRBV7-9 combines with J gene TRBJ2-7; tentative D call: TRBD2 (5 bases). Trimming removed 1 base at V and 2 bases at J, with 12 bases between. The CDR3 covers 15 residues. In germline, CDR1 is SEHNR, CDR2 FQNEAQ (reference sequence). As DNA, the CDR3 is TGTGCCAGCAGCTTAGGGTCCGGGAACACCTACGAGCAGTACTTC. It translates to CASSLGSGNTYEQYF. Supplemented by reference TRBV7-9 and TRBJ2-7, the full variable domain reads DTGVSQNPRHKITKRGQNVTFRCDPISEHNRLYWYRQTLGQGPEFLTYFQNEAQLEKSRLLSDRFSAERPKGSFSTLEIQRTEQGDSAMYLCASSLGSGNTYEQYFGPGTRLTVT.

The chain recombines TRBV2 with TRBJ1-2; tentative D call: TRBD1 (5 bases). In germline, CDR1 is SNHLY, CDR2 FYNNEI. This CDR3 contains 14 residues. V lost 6 bases and J lost 5, with 16 bases in between. The CDR3 here is CASSKGQGPYGYTF. The DNA for the CDR3 is TGTGCCAGCAGCAAGGGGCAGGGCCCGTATGGCTACACCTTC.

CDR3 sequence: CASSVQYAEQYF. CDR3 nucleotides: TGTGCCAGCAGTGTACAGTACGCGGAGCAGTACTTC. The J gene is TRBJ2-7, the V gene TRBV2; no definite D call. The germline V gene has CDR1 SNHLY and CDR2 FYNNEI. The germline V and J ends were trimmed by 4 bases and 7 bases, with 11 bases remaining between them. This CDR3 region has 12 residues.

The V and J genes are TRBV11-3 and TRBJ2-1; 9 bases line up with TRBD1. Germline V lookup: CDR1 SGHNT, CDR2 YENEEA. The length of the CDR3 is 16 residues. V lost 6 bases and J lost 1; bases outside the gene matches: 7. CDR3 protein: CASSNTGTGSYNEQFF. The DNA for the CDR3 is TGTGCCAGCAGTAACACCGGGACAGGGTCCTACAATGAGCAGTTCTTC.

The chain uses TRBV28 and TRBJ2-7; 10 nucleotides match TRBD2. With V trimmed by 5 bases and J by 5 bases, 6 bases remained unmatched. The length of the CDR3 is 14 residues. CDR1 MDHEN and CDR2 SYDVKM come from the germline V gene. The CDR3 loop reads CASSVSSGSHEQYF. CDR3 nucleotide sequence: TGTGCCAGCAGTGTGTCTAGCGGGAGTCACGAGCAGTACTTC.

The chain links TRBV7-3 to TRBJ2-1, with 10 positions matching TRBD2. The CDR3 length is 15 residues. Germline CDR1 is SGHTA and CDR2 is FQGTGA. The J segment lost 4 bases and the V segment lost 3 bases, leaving 3 bases of the junction unmatched. The CDR3 DNA reads TGTGCCAGCAGCTTTAGACTAGCGGGTTACAATGAGCAGTTCTTC. It specifies CASSFRLAGYNEQFF.

The chain employs TRBV6-5 and TRBJ2-2; the match to TRBD2 covers 8 bases. This CDR3 comprises 14 residues. Germline V lookup: CDR1 MNHEY, CDR2 SVGAGI. The V and J ends lost 7 bases and 4 bases, in that order; junction bases with no gene match: 5. CDR3: CASKTGGPTGELFF. In nucleotides, the CDR3 is TGTGCCAGCAAGACGGGAGGGCCCACCGGGGAGCTGTTTTTT.

This chain uses TRBV28 with TRBJ1-3; 7 nucleotides agree with TRBD1. Looked up from germline, CDR1 is MDHEN and CDR2 is SYDVKM. The V segment lost 4 bases and the J segment 0 bases; nucleotides outside the gene matches: 12. There are 18 residues in the CDR3. CDR3 protein: CASSSGTASSYSGNTIYF. CDR3 DNA: TGTGCCAGCAGTTCCGGGACAGCATCCTCATACTCTGGAAACACCATATATTTT. The full variable domain, its missing parts supplied by reference TRBV28 and TRBJ1-3, is DVKVTQSSRYLVKRTGEKVFLECVQDMDHENMFWYRQDPGLGLRLIYFSYDVKMKEKGDIPEGYSVSREKKERFSLILESASTNQTSMYLCASSSGTASSYSGNTIYFGEGSWLTVV.

The V gene is TRBV5-1, the J gene TRBJ2-7; 7 nucleotides agree with TRBD1. V was clipped by 1 base and J by 6 bases; unmatched bases: 4. Germline V gives CDR1 SGHRS, CDR2 YFSETQ. CDR3 size: 13 residues. CDR3 DNA sequence: TGCGCCAGCAGCTTGAACCCAGGGGGCGAGCAGTACTTC. This sequence encodes CASSLNPGGEQYF. The complete variable domain, with remaining parts taken from reference TRBV5-1 and TRBJ2-7, reads KAGVTQTPRYLIKTRGQQVTLSCSPISGHRSVSWYQQTPGQGLQFLFEYFSETQRNKGNFPGRFSGRQFSNSRSEMNVSTLELGDSALYLCASSLNPGGEQYFGPGTRLTVT.

The V gene is TRBV4-1, the J gene TRBJ2-6; D is perhaps TRBD1 or TRBD2 (5 bases each). The CDR3 covers 16 residues. Germline V gene lookup returns CDR1 MGHRA and CDR2 YSYEKL. V lost 3 bases, J lost 2 bases, and 11 bases lay in between. CDR3 residues: CASSQTQGAGANVLTF. The DNA of the CDR3 is TGCGCCAGCAGCCAGACCCAGGGAGCTGGGGCCAACGTCCTGACTTTC.

This sequence joins TRBV7-2 and TRBJ2-3, with 8 bases fitting TRBD1. V lost 5 bases and J lost 5; bases outside the gene matches: 6. The germline CDR1 and CDR2 sequences are SGHTA and FQGNSA. The CDR3 has 14 amino acids. CDR3 sequence reads: CASSPRTGRDTQYF. CDR3 in DNA: TGTGCCAGCAGCCCGAGGACAGGGAGAGATACGCAGTATTTT.